The next 14 T cell receptor beta chains were all read from a single sample in a study of siplizumab effects on memory and regulatory T cells. Here immunoSEQ multiplex PCR was the method, and the copy in TCRdb shows in-frame clones only, minus some. The sample has tens of thousands of clones; around 97% are singletons. Sequencing was performed on naive CD4+ T cells sorted from blood. Every receptor here comes from a human donor in good health.

In regard to this clone: A junction end diverges from the germline sequence, so it may reflect a read error. V usage is TRBV19 and J usage is TRBJ1-2, with 7 nucleotides matching TRBD1. The CDR3 has 14 amino acids. Germline CDR1 and CDR2: LNHDA and SQIVND (reference sequence). The CDR3 region is CASSNPPGDRVPFF. CDR3 nucleotide sequence: TGTGCCAGTAGTAACCCCCCGGGAGACAGGGTTCCCTTCTTC.

The chain employs TRBV13 and TRBJ1-1; D might be TRBD1 (6 bases). In germline, CDR1 is PRHDT, CDR2 FYEKMQ (reference sequence). The V gene lost 5 bases and the J gene lost 5 bases, with 21 bases spanning the gap. The CDR3 loop spans 16 amino acids. CDR3 bases: TGTGCCAGCAGCCAGGCCATGGGGGCGCGGCTGACTGAAGCTTTCTTT. As protein: CASSQAMGARLTEAFF.

V usage is TRBV6-4 and J usage is TRBJ1-6; TRBD1 matches at 8 bases. Germline lookup yields CDR1 MRHNA and CDR2 SNTAGT. This CDR3 has 14 amino acids. Trimming took 4 bases from V and 8 from J; bases not matched to a gene: 4. The CDR3 loop reads CASSGTGRDSPLHF. For the CDR3, the DNA is TGTGCCAGCAGTGGGACAGGGAGGGATTCACCCCTCCACTTT.

This chain links TRBV10-2 with TRBJ2-1; 10 nucleotides match TRBD2. This CDR3 comprises 14 residues. V shed 7 bases, J shed 9 bases, and the junction held 9 bases outside the gene matches. Germline CDR1 and CDR2: WSHSY and SAAADI. The CDR3 sequence: CASIVSGGDGEQFF. The DNA of the CDR3 is TGCGCCAGCATTGTGAGCGGGGGGGATGGTGAGCAGTTCTTC.

The chain joins TRBV6-5 to TRBJ1-2, with D possibly being TRBD1 (6 bases). In germline, CDR1 is MNHEY, CDR2 SVGAGI. CDR3 length: 13 residues. V shed 6 bases and J shed 5 bases, with 13 bases lying between them. DNA of the CDR3: TGTGCCAGCAGGCCTACAGGGATTTATGGCTACACCTTC. Residues: CASRPTGIYGYTF.

This clone was picked up one time. The gene calls are TRBV29-1 and TRBJ1-5; 7 positions match TRBD1. J gave up 6 bases and V 4 bases, and 3 bases lay outside the gene matches. The CDR3 runs to 12 residues. CDR1 and CDR2 (germline): SQVTM, ANQGSEA. The CDR3 nucleotides are TGCAGCGTTGGGGACAGAGGTCAGCCCCAGCATTTT. Protein product: CSVGDRGQPQHF.

The DNA for the CDR3 is TGTGCCAGCAGTTACTCGTTGGGGACGGACATTCAGTACTTC. Its translation: CASSYSLGTDIQYF. The rearrangement joins TRBV6-5 to TRBJ2-4; D possibly matches TRBD1 or TRBD2 (5 bases each). Trimming took 0 bases from V and 8 from J, leaving 11 bases between them. This CDR3 comprises 14 residues. Per the germline V gene, CDR1 is MNHEY and CDR2 is SVGAGI.

This chain uses TRBV27 with TRBJ2-7; D gene unclear. The ends were cut back, 4 bases at V and 3 bases at J, with 4 bases in the middle. The germline V gene has CDR1 MNHEY and CDR2 SMNVEV (reference sequence). The CDR3 totals 11 residues. In nucleotides, the CDR3 is TGTGCCAGCAGTTCAATCTACGAGCAGTACTTC. It codes for CASSSIYEQYF.

DNA for the CDR3: TGTGCTAGTGGTAGCGGACAGGTCACAGATACGCAGTATTTT. The encoded protein is CASGSGQVTDTQYF. V and J are TRBV12-5 and TRBJ2-3; 7 bases map to TRBD1. V was clipped by 5 bases and J by 2 bases; unmatched bases: 4. Per germline, CDR1 LGHNT and CDR2 FRNRAP. This CDR3 region has 14 residues.

The chain recombines TRBV25-1 with TRBJ2-7; possibly TRBD1 for D (6 bases). The germline CDR1 and CDR2 sequences are MGHDK and SYGVNS. Trimming took 6 bases from V and 2 from J, leaving 8 bases between them. CDR3 length: 12 residues. The CDR3 sequence is CASRQGPYEQYF. Written as DNA, the CDR3 is TGTGCCAGCAGACAGGGCCCCTACGAGCAGTACTTC.

The chain employs TRBV5-1 and TRBJ1-5; D unresolved. Germline CDR1 SGHRS, CDR2 YFSETQ. V was shortened by 0 bases and J by 9 bases, with 10 bases between the two germline ends. CDR3 length equals 13 residues. The CDR3 protein is CASSLAGDRPQHF. CDR3 DNA: TGCGCCAGCAGCTTGGCGGGAGACCGGCCCCAGCATTTT.

The chain recombines TRBV18 with TRBJ2-1, with D hard to call. The germline V and J ends were trimmed by 2 bases and 5 bases, with 19 bases remaining between them. Germline CDR1 and CDR2: KGHSH and LQKENI. This CDR3 comprises 17 residues. CDR3 sequence reads: CASSPSTVNSQNNEQFF. The CDR3 nucleotides are TGTGCCAGCTCACCATCTACAGTTAATAGCCAGAACAATGAGCAGTTCTTC.

The chain is built from TRBV7-9 and TRBJ1-4; TRBD1 matches 7 bases. The germline gives CDR1 SEHNR, CDR2 FQNEAQ (reference sequence). This CDR3 region has 16 residues. V gave up 0 bases and J gave up 7 bases; unmatched junction bases: 8. DNA of the CDR3: TGTGCCAGCAGCTTAGCGCTGAGACAGGGTGGTGAAAAACTGTTTTTT. Translated: CASSLALRQGGEKLFF.

The chain employs TRBV28 and TRBJ2-2; D gene uncertain. The CDR3 loop spans 12 amino acids. The V gene's germline CDR1 is MDHEN and CDR2 SYDVKM. Written as DNA, the CDR3 is TGTGCTGTAGGAAGGAACACCGGGGAGCTGTTTTTT. Its protein is CAVGRNTGELFF.